Below are 25 T cell receptor beta chains sequenced from a single sample in a study of Graves' ophthalmopathy and Graves' hyperthyroidism. The authors amplified TCR beta CDR3 regions from RNA transcripts. An opening RT-PCR round employed HTBI primers and preceded a second-round multiplex PCR. TCRdb ran MiXCR on the multiplex PCR reads and lists one entry per CDR3 protein. The sample carries roughly 1.1 million distinct CDR3 sequences, 35% to 45% recorded once. The sample comprised peripheral blood or thyroid tissue (not recorded which). The receptors were gathered from an adult man with Graves' hyperthyroidism.

In its sample, this clonotype was seen many times. The CDR3 sequence is CASSSRNEETQYF. The DNA for the CDR3 is TGTGCCAGCAGTTCCCGTAACGAAGAGACCCAGTACTTC. The chain uses TRBV28 and TRBJ2-5; no clear D gene. The CDR3 loop spans 13 amino acids. CDR1 is MDHEN, CDR2 SYDVKM, per germline. Trimming removed 4 bases from V and 3 bases from J, with 9 bases in between.

Turning to this clonotype: The CDR3 does not end in the conserved phenylalanine or tryptophan, so this is likely a read error. The DNA is omitted, as the CDR3 cannot be located on it reliably, and the CDR3 follows TCRdb's listing. The chain joins TRBV20-1 to TRBJ2-5. Germline CDR1 is DFQATT and CDR2 is SNEGSKA (reference sequence). The CDR3 has 11 residues if both end residues are counted. CDR3 amino acids: CSARHQETQAH.

This clonotype was recorded at least ten times. V and J are TRBV9 and TRBJ1-2; TRBD1 might be the D (5 bases). The CDR3 loop spans 14 amino acids. The germline V gene has CDR1 SGDLS and CDR2 YYNGEE. The ends were cut back, 4 bases at V and 3 bases at J, with 13 bases in the middle. CDR3 in amino acids: CASSPQGEDYGYTF. CDR3 DNA sequence: TGTGCCAGCAGCCCCCAAGGGGAGGACTATGGCTACACCTTC.

The chain carries TRBV29-1 and TRBJ1-5; tentatively, D is TRBD1 (5 bases). The germline V gene encodes CDR1 SQVTM and CDR2 ANQGSEA. With 2 bases removed from V and 11 bases from J, the gap between germline ends came to 25 bases. The CDR3 runs 16 residues. CDR3 sequence reads: CSVEFLTADTQQTQHF. The CDR3 DNA is TGCAGCGTTGAATTCTTAACCGCGGACACTCAACAGACCCAGCATTTT.

The chain is built from TRBV20-1 and TRBJ2-7; D not resolved. CDR1 and CDR2 from the germline V gene are DFQATT and SNEGSKA (reference sequence). Trimming took off 6 bases at V and 0 bases at J, with 18 bases between the two ends. The CDR3 has 15 residues. CDR3 in DNA: TGCAGTGCGTCAAACCCCCGGCGGAGCTCCTACGAGCAGTACTTC. Its protein product is CSASNPRRSSYEQYF.

As concerns this clonotype: Without the conserved terminal phenylalanine or tryptophan, this CDR3 likely stems from a read error. The limits of the CDR3 on the DNA are not certain, so only TCRdb's listed CDR3 is given. The chain is built from TRBV5-1 and TRBJ1-1; TRBD1 is the table's D call and was not checked against the DNA. Per the germline V gene, CDR1 is SGHRS and CDR2 is YFSETQ. The CDR3 is 10 residues long, ends included. This chain's CDR3 is CASSPGGTLS.

This clonotype was counted at least ten times. The genes are TRBV5-1 and TRBJ1-4; maybe TRBD1 (5 bases). Germline CDR1 and CDR2: SGHRS and YFSETQ. V was cut by 1 base and J by 5 bases, with 15 bases left in between. The CDR3 contains 16 residues. DNA of the CDR3: TGCGCCAGCAGCTTGAGAGGGGTTGATAGGAATGAAAAACTGTTTTTT. Translated, it gives CASSLRGVDRNEKLFF.

A few counts support this clonotype. This chain connects TRBV11-2 to TRBJ2-7; 9 bases match TRBD2. CDR1 is SGHAT, CDR2 FQNNGV, per germline. The CDR3 sequence is 16 residues long. The V gene end was trimmed by 1 base and the J gene end by 6 bases; junction bases not matched to a gene: 10. CDR3 residues: CASSLGVLSGRSEQYF. CDR3 coding DNA: TGTGCCAGCAGCTTAGGCGTACTGAGCGGGAGGAGCGAGCAGTACTTC.

Concerning this clonotype: A single base separates this from a much larger clone, so it may be a read error. The gene calls are TRBV7-9 and TRBJ1-1; the D gene is possibly TRBD1 (5 bases). The germline V gene encodes CDR1 SEHNR and CDR2 FQNEAQ (reference sequence). CDR3 length equals 17 residues. The V and J ends lost 5 bases and 3 bases respectively, with 22 bases between them. The CDR3 sequence: CASSHLRQGRTDTEAFF. The CDR3 DNA reads TGTGCCAGCAGCCATTTACGGCAGGGCAGGACGGACACTGAAGCTTTCTTT.

The table lists this clonotype with many counts. V is TRBV20-1 and J is TRBJ1-5; 7 nucleotides line up with TRBD1. This CDR3 contains 13 residues. From germline, CDR1 is DFQATT and CDR2 SNEGSKA (reference sequence). V shed 4 bases, J shed 3 bases, and the junction held 3 bases outside the gene matches. The CDR3 DNA sequence: TGCAGTGCTACCAGGGGGGTCAATCAGCCCCAGCATTTT. Amino acids: CSATRGVNQPQHF.

On this clonotype: Since a much larger clone is just one base distant, this may be a read error. This rearrangement joins TRBV9 to TRBJ2-2; the D gene could be TRBD1 or TRBD2 (5 bases each). Per the germline V gene, CDR1 is SGDLS and CDR2 is YYNGEE. CDR3 size: 14 residues. This CDR3 reads CASGVVGGAGELFF. The CDR3 DNA reads as TGTGCCAGCGGCGTAGTTGGGGGAGCCGGGGAGCTGTTTTTT.

The chain carries TRBV13 and TRBJ2-7; 8 positions agree with TRBD2. The CDR3 length is 15 residues. V was pared by 5 bases and J by 4 bases, with 10 bases of the junction left unmatched. The germline V gene has CDR1 PRHDT and CDR2 FYEKMQ (reference sequence). The CDR3 DNA sequence: TGTGCCAGCAGCCAAGATCCGGGGGGGCAATACGAGCAGTACTTC. Protein product: CASSQDPGGQYEQYF.

CDR3 residues: CASSDYISGTHSNQPQHF. CDR3 DNA sequence: TGTGCCAGCAGTGACTACATCTCAGGGACACATAGCAATCAGCCCCAGCATTTT. The chain is built from TRBV2 and TRBJ1-5; D perhaps matches TRBD1 (6 bases). Germline V CDR1 and CDR2: SNHLY, FYNNEI. V was cut by 3 bases and J by 0 bases, with 18 bases left in between. This CDR3 is 18 amino acids long.

This clonotype has only a few counts. V gene TRBV6-1 combines with J gene TRBJ1-5; TRBD1 matches at 7 bases. The CDR3 consists of 17 residues. Germline V gene lookup returns CDR1 MNHNS and CDR2 SASEGT. V dropped 0 bases and J dropped 1; count of bases not matched to a gene: 6. The CDR3 protein is CASSEATGFLSNQPQHF. The CDR3 region has the DNA TGTGCCAGCAGTGAAGCGACAGGGTTTTTGAGCAATCAGCCCCAGCATTTT.

The CDR3: CASSEPGPYSPLHF. The CDR3 DNA is TGCGCCAGCAGTGAGCCGGGCCCCTATTCACCCCTCCACTTT. The V call is TRBV10-2, the J call TRBJ1-6; D gene uncertain. CDR3 length equals 14 residues. Trimming shortened V by 2 bases and J by 8 bases, and 10 bases separated the two germline ends. The germline gives CDR1 WSHSY, CDR2 SAAADI.

V and J are TRBV12-3 or TRBV12-4 and TRBJ1-1, with D possibly being TRBD1 (5 bases). The ends were cut back, 5 bases at V and 6 bases at J, with 22 bases in the middle. The CDR3 has 16 residues. Here the CDR3 reads CASSPLLRQPGAEAFF. CDR3 nucleotide sequence: TGTGCCAGCAGTCCTTTACTCCGGCAACCGGGGGCTGAAGCTTTCTTT.

This chain uses TRBV7-2 with TRBJ1-3; maybe TRBD1 (5 bases). The germline CDR1 and CDR2 sequences are SGHTA and FQGNSA. This CDR3 contains 14 residues. The V gene lost 5 bases and the J gene lost 4 bases, with 12 bases spanning the gap. CDR3 protein: CASSLDSDGNTIYF. Written as DNA, the CDR3 is TGTGCCAGCAGCCTCGACAGCGACGGAAACACCATATATTTT.

The chain is built from TRBV2 and TRBJ1-6; no firm D call. V was trimmed by 6 bases and J by 7 bases, leaving 13 bases between them. The CDR3 runs to 14 residues. Germline V gene sequence: CDR1 SNHLY, CDR2 FYNNEI. The CDR3 spells CASRKGVVNSPLHF. As DNA, the CDR3 is TGTGCCAGCAGGAAGGGCGTAGTAAATTCACCCCTCCACTTT.

The rearrangement uses TRBV15 and TRBJ1-5; perhaps TRBD1 as D (6 bases). The germline CDR1 and CDR2 sequences are LNHNV and YYDKDF (reference sequence). The V and J ends lost 9 bases and 9 bases respectively, with 21 bases between them. CDR3 size: 14 residues. CDR3 nucleotide sequence: TGTGCCACACGTTCCTCGGACAGTGTACGGCCCCAGCATTTT. Its translation: CATRSSDSVRPQHF.

The V gene is TRBV12-3 or TRBV12-4, the J gene TRBJ2-2; a possible D gene is TRBD2 (5 bases). The CDR3 spans 14 residues. V lost 4 bases and J 4 bases, leaving 10 bases between the germline ends. The CDR3 here is CASSSPGSTGELFF. The CDR3 coding sequence is TGTGCCAGCAGTTCGCCGGGAAGCACCGGGGAGCTGTTTTTT.

This clonotype has a count of ten or more. The chain couples TRBV6-2 or TRBV6-3 to TRBJ1-2; perhaps TRBD1 as D (6 bases). The germline V and J ends were trimmed by 4 bases and 3 bases, with 9 bases remaining between them. The CDR3 spans 13 residues. The germline V gene encodes CDR1 MNHEY and CDR2 SVGEGT. As DNA, the CDR3 is TGTGCCAGCAGTTCGGACAGCTACTATGGCTACACCTTC. Translated, it gives CASSSDSYYGYTF.

This clonotype was detected many times. V and J are TRBV6-5 and TRBJ1-5; D is ambiguous. Germline values: CDR1 MNHEY, CDR2 SVGAGI. The CDR3 spans 17 residues. V was pared by 10 bases and J by 0 bases, with 22 bases between. CDR3: CATGFWAADYSNQPQHF. In DNA form, the CDR3 reads TGTGCCACCGGATTTTGGGCCGCAGATTATAGCAATCAGCCCCAGCATTTT.

The rearrangement links TRBV3-1 to TRBJ2-7, with 8 positions matching TRBD1. After removal of 3 bases from V and 5 bases from J, the junction contained 6 bases not matched to a gene. The germline gives CDR1 LGHDT, CDR2 YNNKEL (reference sequence). This CDR3 region has 14 residues. This CDR3 is CASSHSTGVHEQYF. The CDR3 nucleotides read TGTGCCAGCAGCCACTCGACAGGGGTCCACGAGCAGTACTTC.

This clonotype was seen many times. J is TRBJ1-1 and V is TRBV7-9; D gene unclear. The CDR3 has 12 residues. CDR1 and CDR2 from the germline V gene are SEHNR and FQNEAQ (reference sequence). The V gene lost 8 bases and the J gene lost 4 bases, with 11 bases spanning the gap. CDR3 bases: TGTGCCAGCCTGGATAGAACCACTGAAGCTTTCTTT. Translating gives CASLDRTTEAFF.

This chain connects TRBV9 to TRBJ2-5; 8 bases align to TRBD2. The assigned J gene may be wrong: the sequence end matches TRBJ2-1 better. CDR1 and CDR2 from the germline V gene are SGDLS and YYNGEE. CDR3 length equals 14 residues. The CDR3 sequence is CASSVGGGSDEQFF. The CDR3 DNA reads TGTGCCAGCAGCGTAGGCGGGGGGAGCGATGAGCAGTTCTTC.